Following are 3 T cell receptor beta chains from one sample sequenced in a study of PD-1 blockade in classical Hodgkin lymphoma. Time point noted: cycle 4 day 1 (C4D1), after about 6 weeks of nivolumab. Each patient's relapse followed autologous stem cell transplantation, and brentuximab vedotin exposure varied. The data were produced by immunoSEQ multiplex PCR, yet TCRdb's version contains in-frame clones alone and is incomplete. The sample yields nearly 20,000 clones, more than 75% seen once. This specimen was peripheral blood mononuclear cells (PBMCs), taken before the fourth cycle of nivolumab. Receptor source: a human donor with classical Hodgkin lymphoma.

This clone was detected once. This sequence joins TRBV5-5 and TRBJ1-5; D not resolved. Germline V CDR1 and CDR2: SGHKS, YYEKEE (reference sequence). This CDR3 is built from 13 residues. V shed 1 base and J shed 5 bases, with 7 bases lying between them. CDR3 amino acids: CASSLRVDQPQHF. The DNA of the CDR3 is TGTGCCAGCAGCTTGAGGGTAGATCAGCCCCAGCATTTT.

V gene TRBV21-1 combines with J gene TRBJ2-2; the D segment call TRBD2 is taken from the table without a DNA check. TRBV21-1 is tagged as a pseudogene. The CDR3 is 13 amino acids. The CDR3 spells CASSSRDTGELFF. CDR3 nucleotides: TGTGCCAGCAGCTCCCGAGACACCGGGGAGCTGTTTTTT.

The chain is built from TRBV4-2 and TRBJ2-7, with D hard to call. This CDR3 spans 14 amino acids. The V gene's germline CDR1 is LGHNA and CDR2 YNFKEQ. V lost 4 bases to trimming and J lost 4 bases, with 14 bases between them. CDR3 sequence: CASSLGVAAYEQYF. The DNA for the CDR3 is TGTGCCAGCAGCCTTGGGGTGGCAGCATACGAGCAGTACTTC.